The present T cell receptor (beta chain) was sequenced within a study of shared clonotypes between healthy human individuals. On the study more broadly: Used for every donor were three CD4 naive, three CD4 memory, two CD8 naive and one CD8 memory plate.

Repertoires were generated with immunoSEQ multiplex PCR, while TCRdb's copy carries only in-frame clones and drops some. The sample consists of roughly 2.2 million clones, 85% to 95% of them appearing once. This clone has only one observation. Trimming took off 2 bases at V and 3 bases at J, with 23 bases between the two ends. The length of the CDR3 is 19 residues. Looked up from germline, CDR1 is MNHEY and CDR2 is SMNVEV (reference sequence). The source material was naive CD4+ T cells from PBMCs. This sample's subset: CD45RA+ positively selected. The chain is built from TRBV27 and TRBJ1-5, with D possibly being TRBD1 (6 bases). This receptor was identified in a man younger than 35 in good health. Some clones in this sample may be carry-over from other donors' samples. The CDR3 region is CASSLGMSGGGMNNQPQHF. The CDR3 coding sequence is TGTGCCAGCAGTTTAGGGATGTCGGGGGGCGGAATGAACAATCAGCCCCAGCATTTT.